Described below is a single TCR beta chain sequence and its context. What it recognizes is unknown. TCRdb keeps only in-frame clones here, not all; method: immunoSEQ multiplex PCR. The sample shows around 88,000 clones, 91% of them seen only once. This sample is drawn from a study of graft-versus-host responses after intestinal transplantation. Study information: Isolated intestinal, liver-intestinal, or multivisceral transplants had been given to the recipients.

This CDR3 is 14 amino acids long. V dropped 7 bases and J dropped 6; count of bases not matched to a gene: 5. From germline, CDR1 is MRHNA and CDR2 SNTAGT. The specimen comprised unstimulated CD8+ T cells sorted from spleen or lymph node cells, sampled before transplant. This chain links TRBV6-4 with TRBJ2-1, with 11 bases that match TRBD1. This TCR was sampled from a human donor who was the organ donor for an intestinal transplant. The DNA for the CDR3 is TGTGCCAGCACCCCCGGGACAGGGGGCAATGAGCAGTTCTTC. Protein product: CASTPGTGGNEQFF.